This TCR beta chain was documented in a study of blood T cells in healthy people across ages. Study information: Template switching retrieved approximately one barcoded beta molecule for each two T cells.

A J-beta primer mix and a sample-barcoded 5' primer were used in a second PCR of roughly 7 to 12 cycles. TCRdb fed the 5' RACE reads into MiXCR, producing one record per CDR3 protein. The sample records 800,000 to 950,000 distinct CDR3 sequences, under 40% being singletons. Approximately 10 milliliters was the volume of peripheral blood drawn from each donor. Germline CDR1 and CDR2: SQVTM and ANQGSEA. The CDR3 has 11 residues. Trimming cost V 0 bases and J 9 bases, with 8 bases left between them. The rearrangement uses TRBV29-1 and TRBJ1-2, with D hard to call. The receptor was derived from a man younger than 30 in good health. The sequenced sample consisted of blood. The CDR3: CSVEDRVSYTF. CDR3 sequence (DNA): TGCAGCGTTGAAGATCGAGTGAGCTACACCTTC.